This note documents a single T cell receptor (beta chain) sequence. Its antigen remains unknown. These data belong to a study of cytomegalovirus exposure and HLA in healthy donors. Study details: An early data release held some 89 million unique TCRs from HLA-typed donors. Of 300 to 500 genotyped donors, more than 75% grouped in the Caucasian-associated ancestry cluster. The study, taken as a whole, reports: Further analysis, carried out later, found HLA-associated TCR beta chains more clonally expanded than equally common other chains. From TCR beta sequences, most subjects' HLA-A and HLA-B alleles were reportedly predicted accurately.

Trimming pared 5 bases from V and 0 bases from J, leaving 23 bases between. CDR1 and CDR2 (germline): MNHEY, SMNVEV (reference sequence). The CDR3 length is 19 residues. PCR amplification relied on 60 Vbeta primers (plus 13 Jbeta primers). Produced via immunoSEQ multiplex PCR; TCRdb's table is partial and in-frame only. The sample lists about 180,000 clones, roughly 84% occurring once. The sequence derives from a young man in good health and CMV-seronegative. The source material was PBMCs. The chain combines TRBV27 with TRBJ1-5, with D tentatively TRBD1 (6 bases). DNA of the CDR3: TGTGCCAGCAGTCCCTTCCCCCCCTACAGGGACCTTAGCAATCAGCCCCAGCATTTT. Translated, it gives CASSPFPPYRDLSNQPQHF.